This TCR beta chain comes out of a study of T cell repertoires in cytomegalovirus infection. Whole-study context: It can be stated that public TCR beta signatures indicated CMV infection as well as a matching HLA type.

The germline V gene has CDR1 SQVTM and CDR2 ANQGSEA. This CDR3 has 13 amino acids. Trimming left V 4 bases short and J 1 base short, with 10 bases between. TCRdb re-called the reads with MiXCR, one entry per CDR3 protein. The sample yields some 390,000 distinct CDR3 sequences, about a sixth seen once. The sample was PBMCs. V usage is TRBV29-1 and J usage is TRBJ2-5, with D possibly TRBD1 on 6 matching bases. The sequence was collected from a human donor in good health (CMV status not recorded). Some clones in this sample may be carry-over from other donors' samples. CDR3 in DNA: TGCAGCGTTGCGGACAGCCTCCAAGAGACCCAGTACTTC. The encoded protein is CSVADSLQETQYF.